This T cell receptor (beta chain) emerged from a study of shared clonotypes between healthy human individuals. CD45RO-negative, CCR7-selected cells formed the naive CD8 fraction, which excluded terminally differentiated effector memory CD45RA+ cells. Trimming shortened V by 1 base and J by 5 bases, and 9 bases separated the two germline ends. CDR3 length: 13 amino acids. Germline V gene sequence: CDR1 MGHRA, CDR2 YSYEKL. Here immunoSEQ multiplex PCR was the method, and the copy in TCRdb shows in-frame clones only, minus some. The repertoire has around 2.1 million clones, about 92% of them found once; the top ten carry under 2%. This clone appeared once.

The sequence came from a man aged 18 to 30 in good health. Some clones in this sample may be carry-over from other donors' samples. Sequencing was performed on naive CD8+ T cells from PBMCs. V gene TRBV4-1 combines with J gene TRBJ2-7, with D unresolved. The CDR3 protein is CASSQVLKHEQYF. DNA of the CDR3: TGCGCCAGCAGCCAAGTCCTCAAGCACGAGCAGTACTTC.